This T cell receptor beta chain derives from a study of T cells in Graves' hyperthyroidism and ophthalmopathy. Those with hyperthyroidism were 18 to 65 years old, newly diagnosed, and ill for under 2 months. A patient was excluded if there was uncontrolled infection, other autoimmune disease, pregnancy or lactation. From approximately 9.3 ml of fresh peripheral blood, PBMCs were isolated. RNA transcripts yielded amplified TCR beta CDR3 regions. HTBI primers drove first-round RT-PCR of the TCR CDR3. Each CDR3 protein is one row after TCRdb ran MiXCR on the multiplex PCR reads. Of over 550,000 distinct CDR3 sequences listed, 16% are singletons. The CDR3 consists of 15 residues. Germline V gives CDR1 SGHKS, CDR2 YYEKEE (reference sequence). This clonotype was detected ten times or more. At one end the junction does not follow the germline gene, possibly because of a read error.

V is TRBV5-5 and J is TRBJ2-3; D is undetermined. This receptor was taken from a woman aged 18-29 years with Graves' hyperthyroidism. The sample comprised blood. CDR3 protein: CASSLDLLGSDTQYF. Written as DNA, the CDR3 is TGTGCCAGCAGTTTGGACCTCCTTGGATCAGATACGCAGTATTTT.